The 5 T cell receptor beta chains given below trace back to one sample, sequenced in a study of human T cells and chemical hapten exposure. One entry per CDR3 protein results from TCRdb running MiXCR on the RACE reads. The table records about 30,000 distinct CDR3 sequences, about 9.3% of them present only once. Time point in this sample: pre-sensitization, week 0. The sample's treatment: therapeutic diphenylcyclopropenone sensitization with weekly scalp DPC. The starting material, unfractionated whole blood, was used for total RNA extraction. Sequenced here: whole blood, sampled in connection with sensitization to the hapten diphenylcyclopropenone (DPC). These receptors were obtained from a man aged 50-60 years with alopecia areata. Some clones in this sample may be carry-over from other donors' samples.

This sequence joins TRBV5-1 and TRBJ2-7, with 7 bases matching TRBD2. CDR3 length: 15 amino acids. Germline CDR1 SGHRS, CDR2 YFSETQ. The J segment lost 0 bases and the V segment lost 4 bases, leaving 7 bases of the junction unmatched. CDR3 nucleotides: TGCGCCAGCAGCGTTGCCGGGACTAACTCCTACGAGCAGTACTTC. This encodes CASSVAGTNSYEQYF.

This clonotype was seen at least ten times. The V gene is TRBV7-2, the J gene TRBJ2-1; D possibly corresponds to TRBD2 (6 bases). CDR1 SGHTA and CDR2 FQGNSA come from the germline V gene. The CDR3 covers 14 residues. Trimming removed 3 bases from V and 3 bases from J, with 9 bases in between. The CDR3 sequence is CASSFSSDYNEQFF. In DNA, the CDR3 is TGTGCCAGCAGCTTCTCTAGCGACTACAATGAGCAGTTCTTC.

The chain combines TRBV12-3 or TRBV12-4 with TRBJ1-4; D possibly corresponds to TRBD1 (5 bases). There are 16 residues in the CDR3. The V end lost 2 bases, the J end lost 8 bases, and 18 bases lay between the germline ends. CDR3 coding DNA: TGTGCCAGCAGTTTATTGTCTGGGCAGGGCCGGGAAAAACTGTTTTTT. Translating it yields CASSLLSGQGREKLFF.

In this sample, this clonotype turned up many times. The CDR3 coding sequence is TGTGCCAGCAGCCAAGAGGGCGGGAGCTTCGGCGGGGAGCTGTTTTTT. Its protein is CASSQEGGSFGGELFF. V is TRBV4-2 and J is TRBJ2-2; 7 nucleotides align to TRBD2. CDR3 length: 16 amino acids. Trimming cost V 0 bases and J 7 bases; bases outside gene matches: 8. Per germline, CDR1 LGHNA and CDR2 YNFKEQ.

This clonotype was recorded many times. This chain connects TRBV29-1 to TRBJ2-5; TRBD1 is a possible D gene (6 bases). In germline, CDR1 is SQVTM, CDR2 ANQGSEA. CDR3 size: 11 residues. V was cut by 7 bases and J by 5 bases, with 11 bases left in between. The CDR3 DNA follows: TGCAGCGGGGACAACCTCGAGACCCAGTACTTC. This encodes CSGDNLETQYF.